Following are 27 T cell receptor beta chains from one sample sequenced in a study of identical twins. TCRdb re-called the 5' RACE reads through MiXCR, storing one row per CDR3 protein. This sample has a few hundred thousand distinct CDR3 sequences, with 6.5% to 9.5% found just once. These data were also reused for a study on yellow fever vaccine responses in identical twins.

The source material was CD8+ T cells sorted from blood. The receptor source for this set is a woman younger than 30 in good health.

The rearrangement uses TRBV2 and TRBJ2-5; 9 bases are shared with TRBD1. The CDR3 consists of 16 residues. Germline trimming cut 6 bases from V and 4 bases from J; bases unmatched to any gene: 12. CDR1 is SNHLY and CDR2 is FYNNEI in the germline V gene. The CDR3 DNA sequence: TGTGCCAGCAGCGCGGGGACAGGGTCCTGGGGAGAGACCCAGTACTTC. It codes for CASSAGTGSWGETQYF.

This clonotype was seen a few times. The chain employs TRBV3-1 and TRBJ2-7, with D maybe TRBD2 (5 bases). The CDR3 is 15 amino acids. Deletions cut 3 bases from V and 0 bases from J, with 12 bases between. The V gene's germline CDR1 is LGHDT and CDR2 YNNKEL (reference sequence). The CDR3 bases are TGTGCCAGCAGCCATGGAACTAGTGACTCCTACGAGCAGTACTTC. Translation gives CASSHGTSDSYEQYF.

The rearrangement joins TRBV9 to TRBJ2-7; a weak D match, TRBD1 (6 bases). Germline V gives CDR1 SGDLS, CDR2 YYNGEE. Deletions cut 3 bases from V and 1 base from J, with 11 bases between. The CDR3 length is 14 residues. For the CDR3, the DNA is TGTGCCAGCAGCGAGAACAGGGATTCCTACGAGCAGTACTTC. Its translation is CASSENRDSYEQYF.

This clonotype was counted only a few times. J is TRBJ2-5 and V is TRBV6-2 or TRBV6-3; D uncertain. Germline V gene sequence: CDR1 MNHEY, CDR2 SVGEGT. The CDR3 extends over 15 amino acids. Trimming stripped 0 bases from V and 1 base from J, with 9 bases between. CDR3 DNA sequence: TGTGCCAGCAGTTACTCGAGACCTTTCCAAGAGACCCAGTACTTC. Its translation: CASSYSRPFQETQYF.

This clonotype occurred many times. V gene TRBV12-3 or TRBV12-4 combines with J gene TRBJ1-2; TRBD1 matches at 10 bases. The V segment lost 3 bases and the J segment 6 bases; nucleotides outside the gene matches: 7. This CDR3 comprises 15 residues. Here the CDR3 DNA reads TGTGCCAGCAGTTTGGACAGGGGGAAAACGAATGGCTACACCTTC. It specifies CASSLDRGKTNGYTF.

This clonotype occurred many times. This chain links TRBV7-9 with TRBJ1-5, with D hard to call. Per germline, CDR1 SEHNR and CDR2 FQNEAQ (reference sequence). CDR3 length equals 13 residues. Trimming stripped 0 bases from V and 7 bases from J, with 7 bases between. The CDR3: CASSLARGQPQHF. The CDR3 bases are TGTGCCAGCAGCTTAGCTCGAGGACAGCCCCAGCATTTT.

The V and J genes are TRBV2 and TRBJ2-3, with 9 bases matching TRBD2. With V trimmed by 2 bases and J by 3 bases, 9 bases remained unmatched. This CDR3 is 17 amino acids long. Germline V gene lookup returns CDR1 SNHLY and CDR2 FYNNEI. Here the CDR3 DNA reads TGTGCCAGCAGTGAAATTAGCGGGAGCGGGAGGACAGATACGCAGTATTTT. Amino acid sequence: CASSEISGSGRTDTQYF.

This clonotype was detected only a few times. CDR3 in amino acids: CASSLRSGNYEQYF. The CDR3 nucleotides read TGTGCCAGCAGTTTACGCAGCGGAAACTACGAGCAGTACTTC. This rearrangement joins TRBV27 to TRBJ2-7; D is possibly TRBD2 (5 bases). V gave up 2 bases and J gave up 3 bases, with 11 bases separating them. The CDR3 sequence is 14 residues long. Germline values: CDR1 MNHEY, CDR2 SMNVEV (reference sequence).

The gene calls are TRBV27 and TRBJ2-7; possibly TRBD1 or TRBD2 for D (5 bases each). The CDR3 totals 14 residues. V dropped 3 bases and J dropped 3 bases, with 12 bases sitting between them. Germline CDR1 MNHEY, CDR2 SMNVEV (reference sequence). The CDR3 DNA reads TGTGCCAGCAGTTTTGAGGGGCAGGGCTACGAGCAGTACTTC. This sequence encodes CASSFEGQGYEQYF.

This chain connects TRBV6-5 to TRBJ2-5, with a weak D call TRBD1 (5 bases). CDR1 MNHEY and CDR2 SVGAGI come from the germline V gene. The CDR3 loop spans 14 amino acids. Trimming took off 2 bases at V and 2 bases at J, with 9 bases between the two ends. The CDR3 coding sequence is TGTGCCAGCAGTTACAGGGGCAGTCAAGAGACCCAGTACTTC. Protein sequence: CASSYRGSQETQYF.

The chain carries TRBV7-9 and TRBJ2-3, with TRBD1 matching 7 bases. Germline values: CDR1 SEHNR, CDR2 FQNEAQ (reference sequence). This CDR3 is built from 15 residues. The V gene end was trimmed by 5 bases and the J gene end by 4 bases; junction bases not matched to a gene: 9. The CDR3 nucleotides read TGTGCCAGCAGCATACCGGGACAGACACCAGATACGCAGTATTTT. Translating it yields CASSIPGQTPDTQYF. Full variable domain (rest looked up from reference TRBV7-9 and TRBJ2-3): DTGVSQNPRHKITKRGQNVTFRCDPISEHNRLYWYRQTLGQGPEFLTYFQNEAQLEKSRLLSDRFSAERPKGSFSTLEIQRTEQGDSAMYLCASSIPGQTPDTQYFGPGTRLTVL.

In its sample, this clonotype was seen a few times. The rearrangement uses TRBV6-7 and TRBJ1-1; no clear D gene. TRBV6-7 has ORF status, its function being uncertain. Trimming stripped 2 bases from V and 6 bases from J, with 19 bases between. The CDR3 sequence is 16 residues long. CDR3 DNA: TGTGCCAGCAGTTACGCTCCCATTGGAGGTCAATCTGAAGCTTTCTTT. This encodes CASSYAPIGGQSEAFF.

This clonotype showed up many times. This chain uses TRBV7-9 with TRBJ2-7; D possibly corresponds to TRBD1 (6 bases). The CDR3 runs 15 residues. Germline V gene lookup returns CDR1 SEHNR and CDR2 FQNEAQ (reference sequence). Trimming took off 0 bases at V and 3 bases at J, with 12 bases between the two ends. The CDR3: CASSLAGDRIYEQYF. The CDR3 DNA sequence: TGTGCCAGCAGCTTAGCGGGAGACAGGATCTACGAGCAGTACTTC.

There are many counts of this clonotype. The chain employs TRBV12-3 or TRBV12-4 and TRBJ2-7; 8 bases map to TRBD2. This CDR3 contains 14 residues. Trimming cost V 6 bases and J 9 bases; bases outside gene matches: 13. Here the CDR3 reads CASRRRLARGGQYF. The CDR3 DNA reads as TGTGCCAGCAGACGACGACTAGCGCGGGGAGGGCAGTACTTC.

This clonotype has a count of ten or more. The V gene is TRBV5-1, the J gene TRBJ2-1; 7 bases are shared with TRBD2. V dropped 7 bases and J dropped 3; count of bases not matched to a gene: 10. The CDR3 totals 15 residues. Germline values: CDR1 SGHRS, CDR2 YFSETQ. The CDR3 DNA is TGCGCCAGCGGGCCAGAAGCGGGGCGCTACAATGAGCAGTTCTTC. It is translated as CASGPEAGRYNEQFF. Together with reference TRBV5-1 and TRBJ2-1, the CDR3 gives the full variable domain: KAGVTQTPRYLIKTRGQQVTLSCSPISGHRSVSWYQQTPGQGLQFLFEYFSETQRNKGNFPGRFSGRQFSNSRSEMNVSTLELGDSALYLCASGPEAGRYNEQFFGPGTRLTVL.

This clonotype was seen ten or more times. The chain combines TRBV10-2 with TRBJ1-5; D remains ambiguous. V gave up 1 base and J gave up 9 bases, with 13 bases separating them. The germline gives CDR1 WSHSY, CDR2 SAAADI. CDR3 size: 14 residues. CDR3 nucleotide sequence: TGCGCCAGCAGTGAGTGGCAGTCGGGTGGGCCCCAGCATTTT. Amino acids: CASSEWQSGGPQHF.

This clonotype appeared a few times. This rearrangement joins TRBV9 to TRBJ1-2; TRBD1 aligns across 7 bases. CDR3 length: 15 residues. J was trimmed by 4 bases and V by 4 bases; bases with no gene match: 10. Germline CDR1 SGDLS, CDR2 YYNGEE. This chain's CDR3 is CASSSHRTGPYGYTF. The CDR3 coding sequence is TGTGCCAGCAGCTCTCATCGGACAGGACCCTATGGCTACACCTTC.

The CDR3 spells CASTFFVGDYEQYF. The CDR3 coding sequence is TGTGCCAGCACCTTCTTCGTGGGGGATTACGAGCAGTACTTC. This chain joins TRBV5-5 and TRBJ2-7; perhaps D is TRBD1 or TRBD2 (5 bases each). The CDR3 is 14 amino acids. Trimming left V 6 bases short and J 4 bases short, with 17 bases between. Germline CDR1 and CDR2: SGHKS and YYEKEE (reference sequence).

This clonotype came up a few times. This chain connects TRBV6-1 to TRBJ2-7; TRBD2 matches 8 bases. CDR1 MNHNS and CDR2 SASEGT come from the germline V gene. Trimming took 6 bases from V and 0 from J; bases not matched to a gene: 4. CDR3 size: 14 residues. CDR3 nucleotide sequence: TGTGCCAGCAGCCCGGGACTAGTCTCCTACGAGCAGTACTTC. As protein: CASSPGLVSYEQYF.

This clonotype occurred a few times. The gene calls are TRBV20-1 and TRBJ2-1; 8 bases match TRBD2. The V and J ends lost 1 base and 0 bases, in that order; junction bases with no gene match: 5. The CDR3 is made up of 16 amino acids. Germline CDR1 is DFQATT and CDR2 is SNEGSKA (reference sequence). CDR3 region: CSARGIAGTSYNEQFF. The CDR3 nucleotides read TGCAGTGCTAGAGGTATAGCGGGAACCTCCTACAATGAGCAGTTCTTC.

This clonotype came up a few times. The V and J genes are TRBV29-1 and TRBJ2-2; 8 bases are a match to TRBD1. Germline CDR1 SQVTM, CDR2 ANQGSEA. Trimming took 5 bases from V and 7 from J; bases not matched to a gene: 3. The length of the CDR3 is 12 residues. The chain's CDR3 is CSVRTGGGELFF. The CDR3 region has the DNA TGCAGCGTTAGAACAGGGGGCGGGGAGCTGTTTTTT.

This clonotype was seen only a few times. The chain carries TRBV27 and TRBJ1-4; the D gene is possibly TRBD1 (5 bases). The CDR3 consists of 15 residues. The V gene's germline CDR1 is MNHEY and CDR2 SMNVEV (reference sequence). Trimming removed 2 bases at V and 13 bases at J, with 20 bases between. The CDR3 region has the DNA TGTGCCAGCAGTTTAAAGGGACGGCGAAGGGACCCACTGTTTTTT. Encoded protein: CASSLKGRRRDPLFF.

This clonotype was recorded many times. The chain has TRBV7-9 and TRBJ2-7, with unresolved D. Trimming left V 3 bases short and J 1 base short, with 7 bases between. This CDR3 region has 13 residues. Per germline, CDR1 SEHNR and CDR2 FQNEAQ (reference sequence). Here the CDR3 DNA reads TGTGCCAGCAGCTTCCCTGGATCCTACGAGCAGTACTTC. Translated, it gives CASSFPGSYEQYF. Looking up the rest from reference TRBV7-9 and TRBJ2-7 gives the full variable domain: DTGVSQNPRHKITKRGQNVTFRCDPISEHNRLYWYRQTLGQGPEFLTYFQNEAQLEKSRLLSDRFSAERPKGSFSTLEIQRTEQGDSAMYLCASSFPGSYEQYFGPGTRLTVT.

This clonotype came up a few times. This rearrangement joins TRBV3-1 to TRBJ1-2, with a possible D match to TRBD1 (5 bases). CDR1 and CDR2 from the germline V gene are LGHDT and YNNKEL (reference sequence). V dropped 0 bases and J dropped 3 bases, with 8 bases sitting between them. The CDR3 contains 14 residues. The CDR3, as DNA: TGTGCCAGCAGCCAAGAAGGGGCAGACTATGGCTACACCTTC. It yields the protein CASSQEGADYGYTF.

The chain carries TRBV29-1 and TRBJ1-1, with D uncertain. The V and J ends lost 0 bases and 0 bases respectively, with 8 bases between them. This CDR3 contains 14 residues. Per germline, CDR1 SQVTM and CDR2 ANQGSEA. The CDR3, as DNA: TGCAGCGTTGAAGAACGAGGGATGAACACTGAAGCTTTCTTT. This gives the protein CSVEERGMNTEAFF. The whole variable domain, filled in from reference TRBV29-1 and TRBJ1-1, reads SAVISQKPSRDICQRGTSLTIQCQVDSQVTMMFWYRQQPGQSLTLIATANQGSEATYESGFVIDKFPISRPNLTFSTLTVSNMSPEDSSIYLCSVEERGMNTEAFFGQGTRLTVV.

This clonotype was counted only a few times. The rearrangement uses TRBV6-1 and TRBJ2-7; 7 nucleotides align to TRBD2. This CDR3 region has 14 residues. Germline V gene sequence: CDR1 MNHNS, CDR2 SASEGT. J gave up 2 bases and V 6 bases, and 7 bases lay outside the gene matches. CDR3 nucleotide sequence: TGTGCCAGCAGCCCCGGGACTAAAACCTACGAGCAGTACTTC. Residues: CASSPGTKTYEQYF.

This clonotype has ten or more counts. The junction differs from germline at one of its ends, possibly a read error. The V call is TRBV5-1, the J call TRBJ2-7; a weak D match, TRBD2 (5 bases). The germline CDR1 and CDR2 sequences are SGHRS and YFSETQ. The CDR3 spans 13 residues. The CDR3 nucleotides are TGTGCCAGCAGCCCCGGACTGTCCTACGAGCAGTACTTC. Amino acid sequence: CASSPGLSYEQYF.